This passage covers 29 T cell receptor beta chains from one sample sequenced in a study of T-cell reconstitution after alpha-beta-depleted transplantation in children. Preparation of the TCRbeta library involved a method that used unique molecular identifiers. MiXCR, applied by TCRdb to the PCR reads, yields one record per CDR3 protein. The data contain some 600,000 distinct CDR3 sequences, around 13% of them singletons. The source was PBMCs, mostly from graft donor cells, collected 360 days after TCRalphabeta/CD19-depleted stem cell transplant. All receptors derive from a male patient younger than 18 who had a stem cell transplant for acute myeloid leukemia, so the T cells may come from the graft donor.

The chain carries TRBV12-3 or TRBV12-4 and TRBJ2-7, with 7 bases aligning to TRBD2. V dropped 2 bases and J dropped 5; count of bases not matched to a gene: 18. The CDR3 has 18 residues. Here the CDR3 DNA reads TGTGCCAGCAGTTTATACAGGCAGGAGACCCAGCGGGAACACGAGCAGTACTTC. Translated: CASSLYRQETQREHEQYF.

The rearrangement links TRBV19 to TRBJ2-1, with D possibly being TRBD2 (5 bases). Trimming took 6 bases from V and 0 from J, leaving 12 bases between them. The V gene's germline CDR1 is LNHDA and CDR2 SQIVND (reference sequence). The CDR3 has 15 residues. The CDR3 reads CASSSGWSSYNEQFF. CDR3 nucleotide sequence: TGTGCCAGTAGCAGCGGTTGGAGCTCCTACAATGAGCAGTTCTTC.

This clonotype was recorded a few times. CDR3: CSALAGAGETQYF. The DNA for the CDR3 is TGCAGTGCACTAGCGGGAGCAGGAGAGACCCAGTACTTC. The chain recombines TRBV20-1 with TRBJ2-5; TRBD2 matches 11 bases. The CDR3 totals 13 residues. CDR1 and CDR2 (germline): DFQATT, SNEGSKA (reference sequence). V shed 6 bases and J 4 bases; nucleotides not matched to a gene: 4.

The chain combines TRBV7-2 with TRBJ2-3, with D uncertain. V lost 3 bases to trimming and J lost 2 bases, with 12 bases between them. The germline gives CDR1 SGHTA, CDR2 FQGNSA. The CDR3 consists of 15 residues. CDR3 loop: CASSLQRPPTDTQYF. CDR3 nucleotides: TGTGCCAGCAGCTTGCAGAGACCCCCCACAGATACGCAGTATTTT.

The chain carries TRBV25-1 and TRBJ2-3, with TRBD2 matching over 9 bases. The ends lost 6 bases at V and 3 bases at J; junction bases unmatched: 7. CDR1 is MGHDK, CDR2 SYGVNS, per germline. This CDR3 contains 15 residues. CDR3 protein: CASRVAGGVTDTQYF. In DNA, the CDR3 is TGTGCCAGCAGAGTTGCGGGAGGGGTAACAGATACGCAGTATTTT. Combining the CDR3 with reference TRBV25-1 and TRBJ2-3 gives the whole variable domain EADIYQTPRYLVIGTGKKITLECSQTMGHDKMYWYQQDPGMELHLIHYSYGVNSTEKGDLSSESTVSRIRTEHFPLTLESARPSHTSQYLCASRVAGGVTDTQYFGPGTRLTVL.

This clonotype was observed a handful of times. In DNA form, the CDR3 reads TGCGCCAGCAGCCAAATGAGGACTAGCGGGAGTACCGGGGAGCTGTTTTTT. Amino acids: CASSQMRTSGSTGELFF. The chain combines TRBV4-3 with TRBJ2-2, with TRBD2 matching over 13 bases. The CDR3 extends over 17 amino acids. CDR1 LGHNA and CDR2 YSLEER come from the germline V gene. The trim removed 2 bases at V and 5 bases at J, leaving 5 bases unmatched.

This sequence joins TRBV4-3 and TRBJ2-7, with 7 bases aligning to TRBD1. This CDR3 contains 16 residues. Per the germline V gene, CDR1 is LGHNA and CDR2 is YSLEER. V gave up 1 base and J gave up 3 bases; unmatched junction bases: 9. CDR3 sequence reads: CASSQGTGTEVYEQYF. For the CDR3, the DNA is TGCGCCAGCAGCCAAGGTACCGGGACAGAAGTCTACGAGCAGTACTTC.

This clonotype has ten or more counts. The V gene is TRBV3-1, the J gene TRBJ2-2; the D gene is possibly TRBD2 (6 bases). Germline loops: CDR1 LGHDT, CDR2 YNNKEL (reference sequence). The CDR3 extends over 16 amino acids. Trimming took 3 bases from V and 6 from J, leaving 17 bases between them. The CDR3 DNA sequence: TGTGCCAGCAGCCACACAATGCAACTAGCCCCCGGGGAGCTGTTTTTT. Translation: CASSHTMQLAPGELFF.

The rearrangement uses TRBV7-2 and TRBJ2-1; 10 nucleotides agree with TRBD2. This CDR3 region has 17 residues. V dropped 4 bases and J dropped 4; count of bases not matched to a gene: 10. Germline values: CDR1 SGHTA, CDR2 FQGNSA. The DNA of the CDR3 is TGTGCCAGCAGCTCCCCTCGGACTAGCGGCCCATACAATGAGCAGTTCTTC. Its translation: CASSSPRTSGPYNEQFF.

V is TRBV5-4 and J is TRBJ2-4; 8 bases match TRBD1. Germline CDR1 is SGHNT and CDR2 is YYREEE (reference sequence). The CDR3 consists of 16 residues. The ends lost 3 bases at V and 6 bases at J; junction bases unmatched: 11. As DNA, the CDR3 is TGTGCCAGCAGCTCCGGACAGGGCCGTACGGTAAACATTCAGTACTTC. Translating it yields CASSSGQGRTVNIQYF.

This chain uses TRBV28 with TRBJ2-5; D is ambiguous. Germline V gives CDR1 MDHEN, CDR2 SYDVKM. Between the trimmed V and J ends, which lost 1 base and 0 bases, there was a span of 6 bases. The CDR3 covers 14 residues. The CDR3 here is CASSLFTNQETQYF. The CDR3 DNA reads TGTGCCAGCAGTTTATTCACGAACCAAGAGACCCAGTACTTC.

This clonotype showed up many times. The chain combines TRBV4-3 with TRBJ2-1; D call uncertain. V was shortened by 3 bases and J by 6 bases, with 6 bases between the two germline ends. This CDR3 spans 12 amino acids. Looked up from germline, CDR1 is LGHNA and CDR2 is YSLEER. CDR3 sequence: CASSHTLNEQFF. In nucleotides, the CDR3 is TGCGCCAGCAGCCACACTCTCAATGAGCAGTTCTTC.

The sample holds many counts of this clonotype. CDR3 DNA: TGTGCCAGCACCTCGACAGGGGGCTTTAAGGAGCAGTACTTC. Its translation is CASTSTGGFKEQYF. The V call is TRBV28, the J call TRBJ2-7; 10 nucleotides match TRBD1. The length of the CDR3 is 14 residues. J gave up 7 bases and V 7 bases, and 10 bases lay outside the gene matches. Germline V gene lookup returns CDR1 MDHEN and CDR2 SYDVKM.

This chain links TRBV29-1 with TRBJ2-1; 7 bases agree with TRBD1. After removal of 3 bases from V and 7 bases from J, the junction contained 6 bases not matched to a gene. Germline CDR1 is SQVTM and CDR2 is ANQGSEA. CDR3 size: 13 residues. This CDR3 is CSVEARGNNEQFF. The CDR3 nucleotides read TGCAGCGTTGAGGCCAGGGGGAATAATGAGCAGTTCTTC.

This clonotype was recorded a few times. V and J are TRBV5-1 and TRBJ2-1; 9 bases are a match to TRBD1. Germline-derived CDR1 and CDR2 are SGHRS and YFSETQ. V shed 4 bases, J shed 7 bases, and the junction held 3 bases outside the gene matches. The CDR3 loop spans 13 amino acids. CDR3 nucleotide sequence: TGCGCCAGCAGCACGGACAGGGGAAATGAGCAGTTCTTC. Its translation is CASSTDRGNEQFF.

The chain recombines TRBV12-5 with TRBJ1-1; D possibly corresponds to TRBD1 (6 bases). The V end lost 7 bases, the J end lost 5 bases, and 20 bases lay between the germline ends. The V gene's germline CDR1 is LGHNT and CDR2 FRNRAP. The length of the CDR3 is 15 residues. This chain's CDR3 is CASARWGGQITEAFF. CDR3 nucleotides: TGTGCTAGTGCCCGGTGGGGGGGCCAGATTACTGAAGCTTTCTTT.

The chain combines TRBV28 with TRBJ2-1; D perhaps matches TRBD1 (6 bases). The V and J ends lost 2 bases and 7 bases respectively, with 15 bases between them. CDR3 length: 15 amino acids. CDR1 and CDR2 from the germline V gene are MDHEN and SYDVKM. The CDR3 bases are TGTGCCAGCAGTTTACGGGGCGTAAGGGGGAATGAGCAGTTCTTC. Translation: CASSLRGVRGNEQFF. The full variable domain, with the rest looked up from reference TRBV28 and TRBJ2-1, is DVKVTQSSRYLVKRTGEKVFLECVQDMDHENMFWYRQDPGLGLRLIYFSYDVKMKEKGDIPEGYSVSREKKERFSLILESASTNQTSMYLCASSLRGVRGNEQFFGPGTRLTVL.

The chain uses TRBV30 and TRBJ2-7; possible D gene TRBD2, 6 bases. Germline V gene lookup returns CDR1 GTSNPN and CDR2 SVGIG (reference sequence). The CDR3 covers 13 residues. With 5 bases removed from V and 2 bases from J, the gap between germline ends came to 13 bases. CDR3 in amino acids: CAWVGDLAYEQYF. The DNA for the CDR3 is TGTGCCTGGGTAGGGGACTTAGCCTACGAGCAGTACTTC.

Ten or more counts support this clonotype. The J gene is TRBJ2-7, the V gene TRBV12-3 or TRBV12-4; no reliable D call. This CDR3 contains 13 residues. V was cut by 2 bases and J by 7 bases, with 12 bases left in between. The chain's CDR3 is CASSLKGYTEQYF. As DNA, the CDR3 is TGTGCCAGCAGTTTAAAGGGCTATACGGAGCAGTACTTC.

This clonotype has just a few counts. This rearrangement joins TRBV2 to TRBJ2-7, with D unresolved. Germline V gene lookup returns CDR1 SNHLY and CDR2 FYNNEI. Trimming removed 7 bases at V and 1 base at J, with 14 bases between. This CDR3 is 14 amino acids long. The CDR3 spells CASTGRLFSYEQYF. The CDR3 bases are TGTGCCAGCACCGGTAGGCTGTTTTCCTACGAGCAGTACTTC.

A few counts support this clonotype. This chain links TRBV24-1 with TRBJ2-1; TRBD1 agrees at 7 bases. The CDR3 runs to 13 residues. Trimming removed 7 bases from V and 7 bases from J; junction bases left unmatched: 6. CDR1 is KGHDR and CDR2 is SFDVKD in the germline V gene. CDR3 residues: CATRDRPSNEQFF. Written as DNA, the CDR3 is TGTGCCACCAGGGACAGGCCCTCGAATGAGCAGTTCTTC.

This clonotype was observed a few times. V and J are TRBV30 and TRBJ2-4; D may match TRBD1 or TRBD2 (5 bases each). V was pared by 0 bases and J by 0 bases, with 9 bases between. Germline assignment: CDR1 GTSNPN and CDR2 SVGIG (reference sequence). CDR3 size: 15 residues. CDR3: CAWSVWDLAKNIQYF. Written as DNA, the CDR3 is TGTGCCTGGAGTGTGTGGGACCTAGCCAAAAACATTCAGTACTTC.

The J gene is TRBJ2-1, the V gene TRBV20-1; 7 positions agree with TRBD2. This CDR3 contains 14 residues. J gave up 4 bases and V 3 bases, and 6 bases lay outside the gene matches. CDR1 and CDR2 from the germline V gene are DFQATT and SNEGSKA (reference sequence). The CDR3 sequence: CSARVLASYNEQFF. The CDR3 coding sequence is TGCAGTGCTAGGGTACTAGCGAGTTACAATGAGCAGTTCTTC.

The chain carries TRBV11-2 and TRBJ2-1; TRBD2 aligns across 12 bases. Germline-derived CDR1 and CDR2 are SGHAT and FQNNGV. The CDR3 runs to 18 residues. V shed 5 bases and J 7 bases; nucleotides not matched to a gene: 15. The CDR3 here is CASSRLAGGLDYRNEQFF. CDR3 in DNA: TGTGCCAGCAGCCGGCTAGCGGGAGGGCTAGACTACAGGAATGAGCAGTTCTTC.

The sample holds a few counts of this clonotype. The V gene is TRBV20-1, the J gene TRBJ2-5; no definite D call. The CDR3 is 15 amino acids. V was cut by 0 bases and J by 5 bases, with 16 bases left in between. Germline lookup yields CDR1 DFQATT and CDR2 SNEGSKA (reference sequence). This CDR3 reads CSARDGLPAIETQYF. The CDR3 bases are TGCAGTGCTAGAGATGGGCTACCAGCTATCGAGACCCAGTACTTC.

By its share, this clonotype is medium-sized. V and J are TRBV15 and TRBJ2-7; 8 bases agree with TRBD2. Germline CDR1 and CDR2: LNHNV and YYDKDF (reference sequence). The trim removed 6 bases at V and 7 bases at J, leaving 11 bases unmatched. The CDR3 contains 14 residues. CDR3 in amino acids: CATSLLLAGREQYF. The CDR3 region has the DNA TGTGCCACCAGTCTGCTATTAGCGGGACGGGAGCAGTACTTC.

This rearrangement joins TRBV27 to TRBJ1-1; unclear D gene. The CDR3 sequence is 15 residues long. Deletions cut 1 base from V and 2 bases from J, with 11 bases between. Germline V gene sequence: CDR1 MNHEY, CDR2 SMNVEV (reference sequence). The CDR3 is CASSLFGIDNTEAFF. The CDR3 nucleotides are TGTGCCAGCAGTTTATTCGGGATCGACAACACTGAAGCTTTCTTT.

The chain is built from TRBV19 and TRBJ2-1, with TRBD2 matching over 8 bases. The V gene end was trimmed by 7 bases and the J gene end by 11 bases; junction bases not matched to a gene: 19. CDR1 and CDR2 (germline): LNHDA, SQIVND (reference sequence). This CDR3 region has 16 residues. CDR3 nucleotides: TGTGCCAGTACCACGACAGGTGTGAGGGCGGGAGGCCAGCAGTTCTTC. Its protein is CASTTTGVRAGGQQFF.

This clonotype was observed a few times. This rearrangement joins TRBV11-2 to TRBJ2-7; D unresolved. The CDR3 loop spans 18 amino acids. V lost 1 base and J 1 base, leaving 20 bases between the germline ends. Germline CDR1 is SGHAT and CDR2 is FQNNGV. DNA of the CDR3: TGTGCCAGCAGCTTAGTCATTAGTGATACCCACAGATCCTACGAGCAGTACTTC. It encodes CASSLVISDTHRSYEQYF.